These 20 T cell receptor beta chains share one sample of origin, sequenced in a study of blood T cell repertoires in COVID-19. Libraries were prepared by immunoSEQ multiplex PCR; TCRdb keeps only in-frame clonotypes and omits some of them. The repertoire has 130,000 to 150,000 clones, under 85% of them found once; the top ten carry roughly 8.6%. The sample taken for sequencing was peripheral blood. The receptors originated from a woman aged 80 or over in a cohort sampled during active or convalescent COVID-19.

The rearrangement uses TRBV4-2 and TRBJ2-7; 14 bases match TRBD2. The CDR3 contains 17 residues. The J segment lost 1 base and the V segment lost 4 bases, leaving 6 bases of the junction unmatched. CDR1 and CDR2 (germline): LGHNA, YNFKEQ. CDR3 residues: CASSPSGLAGASYEQYF. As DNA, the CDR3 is TGTGCCAGCAGCCCCTCGGGACTAGCGGGGGCTTCCTACGAGCAGTACTTC.

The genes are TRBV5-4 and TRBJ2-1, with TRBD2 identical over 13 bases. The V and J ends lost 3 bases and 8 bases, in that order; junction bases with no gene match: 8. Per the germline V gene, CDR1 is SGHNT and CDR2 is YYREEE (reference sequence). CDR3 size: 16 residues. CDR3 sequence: CASSSGLAGRRDEQFF. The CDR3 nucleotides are TGTGCCAGCAGCTCGGGACTAGCGGGGCGGCGGGATGAGCAGTTCTTC.

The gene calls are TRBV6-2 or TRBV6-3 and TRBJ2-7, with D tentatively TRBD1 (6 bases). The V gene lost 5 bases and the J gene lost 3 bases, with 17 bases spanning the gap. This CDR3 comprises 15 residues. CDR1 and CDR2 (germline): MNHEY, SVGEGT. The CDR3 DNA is TGTGCCAGCAGTGACGGGACACTACGTGGCTACGAGCAGTACTTC. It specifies CASSDGTLRGYEQYF.

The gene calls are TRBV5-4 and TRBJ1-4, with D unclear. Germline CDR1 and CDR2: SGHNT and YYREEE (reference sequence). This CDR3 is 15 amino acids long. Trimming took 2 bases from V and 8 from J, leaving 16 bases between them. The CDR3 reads CASSLNRVAGEKLFF. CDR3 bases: TGTGCCAGCAGCTTAAACCGGGTGGCGGGAGAAAAACTGTTTTTT.

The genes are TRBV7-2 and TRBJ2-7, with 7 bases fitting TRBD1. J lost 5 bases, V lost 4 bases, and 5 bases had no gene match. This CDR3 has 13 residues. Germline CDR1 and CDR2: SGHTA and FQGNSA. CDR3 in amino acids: CASSSTGIHEQYV. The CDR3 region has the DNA TGTGCCAGCAGCTCGACAGGGATCCACGAGCAGTACGTC.

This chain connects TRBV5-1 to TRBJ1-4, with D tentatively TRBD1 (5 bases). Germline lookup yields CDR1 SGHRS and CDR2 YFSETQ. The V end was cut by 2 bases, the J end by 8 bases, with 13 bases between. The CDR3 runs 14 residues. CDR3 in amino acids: CASSFSGLGEKLFF. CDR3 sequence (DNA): TGCGCCAGCAGCTTTTCAGGGCTGGGGGAAAAACTGTTTTTT.

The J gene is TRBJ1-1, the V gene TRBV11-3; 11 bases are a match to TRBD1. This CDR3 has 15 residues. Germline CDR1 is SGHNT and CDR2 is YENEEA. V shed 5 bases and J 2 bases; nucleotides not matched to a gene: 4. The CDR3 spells CASSLGQGDNTEAFF. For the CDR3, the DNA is TGTGCCAGCAGCCTGGGACAGGGGGATAACACTGAAGCTTTCTTT.

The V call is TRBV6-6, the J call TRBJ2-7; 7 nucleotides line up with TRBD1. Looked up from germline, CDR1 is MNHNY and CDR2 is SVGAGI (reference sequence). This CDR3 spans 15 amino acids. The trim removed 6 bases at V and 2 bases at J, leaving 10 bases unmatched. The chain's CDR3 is CASRRRGTDTYEQYF. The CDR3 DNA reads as TGTGCCAGCAGACGGAGAGGGACAGACACCTACGAGCAGTACTTC.

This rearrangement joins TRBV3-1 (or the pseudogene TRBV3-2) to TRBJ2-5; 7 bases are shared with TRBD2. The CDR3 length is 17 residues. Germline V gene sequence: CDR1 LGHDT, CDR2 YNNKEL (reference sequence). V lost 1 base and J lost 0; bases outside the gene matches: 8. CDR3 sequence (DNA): TGTGCCAGCAGCCAAGGTAGAGGTAGCGGGTACCAAGAGACCCAGTACTTC. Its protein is CASSQGRGSGYQETQYF.

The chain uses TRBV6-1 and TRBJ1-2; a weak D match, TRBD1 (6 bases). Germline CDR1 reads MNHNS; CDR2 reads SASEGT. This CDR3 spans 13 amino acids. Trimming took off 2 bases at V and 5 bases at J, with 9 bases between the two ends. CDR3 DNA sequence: TGTGCCAGCAGTGAACCCGGACAGTATGGCTACACCTTC. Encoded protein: CASSEPGQYGYTF.

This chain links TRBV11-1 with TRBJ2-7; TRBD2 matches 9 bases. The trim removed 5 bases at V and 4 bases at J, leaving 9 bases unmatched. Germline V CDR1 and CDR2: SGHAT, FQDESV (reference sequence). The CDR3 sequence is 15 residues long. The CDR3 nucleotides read TGTGCCAGCAGCCCCCGGCGGGGGGGACTTTACGAGCAGTACTTC. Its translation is CASSPRRGGLYEQYF.

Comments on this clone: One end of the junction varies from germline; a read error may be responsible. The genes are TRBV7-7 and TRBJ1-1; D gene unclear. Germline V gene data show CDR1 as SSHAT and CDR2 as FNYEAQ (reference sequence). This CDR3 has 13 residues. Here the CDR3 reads CASSPGLNTEAFF. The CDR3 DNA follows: TGTGCTAGCAGCCCTGGACTTAACACTGAAGCTTTCTTT.

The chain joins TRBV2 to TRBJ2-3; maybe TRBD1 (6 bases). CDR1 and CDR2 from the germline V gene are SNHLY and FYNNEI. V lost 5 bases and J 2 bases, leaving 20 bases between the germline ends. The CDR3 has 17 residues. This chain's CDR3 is CASSHPPQGSVTDTQYF. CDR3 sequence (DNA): TGTGCCAGCAGTCACCCACCACAGGGATCCGTCACAGATACGCAGTATTTT.

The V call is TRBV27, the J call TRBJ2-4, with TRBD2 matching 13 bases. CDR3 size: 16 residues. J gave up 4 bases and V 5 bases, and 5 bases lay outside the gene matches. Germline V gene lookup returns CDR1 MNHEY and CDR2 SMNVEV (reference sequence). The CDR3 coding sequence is TGTGCCAGCAGTCCCGGACTAGCGGGGGTAAAAAACATTCAGTACTTC. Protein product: CASSPGLAGVKNIQYF.

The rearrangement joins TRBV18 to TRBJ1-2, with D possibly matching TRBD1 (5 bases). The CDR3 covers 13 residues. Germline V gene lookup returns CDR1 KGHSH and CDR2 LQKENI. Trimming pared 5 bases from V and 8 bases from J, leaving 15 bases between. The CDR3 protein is CASSSRGTPGYTF. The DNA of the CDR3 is TGTGCCAGCTCATCCCGAGGGACTCCGGGCTACACCTTC.

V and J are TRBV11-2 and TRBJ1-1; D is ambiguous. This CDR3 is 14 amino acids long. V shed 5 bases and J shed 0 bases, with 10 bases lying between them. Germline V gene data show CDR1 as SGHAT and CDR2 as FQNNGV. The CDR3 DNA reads TGTGCCAGCAGCCGGGGTTCGGTGAACACTGAAGCTTTCTTT. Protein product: CASSRGSVNTEAFF.

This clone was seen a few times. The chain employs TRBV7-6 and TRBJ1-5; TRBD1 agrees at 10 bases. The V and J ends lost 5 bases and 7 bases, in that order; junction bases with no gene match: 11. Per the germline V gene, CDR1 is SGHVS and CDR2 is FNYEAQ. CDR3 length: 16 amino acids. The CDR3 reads CASSRQGARYQQPQHF. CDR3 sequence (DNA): TGTGCCAGCAGCCGACAGGGGGCGCGGTACCAGCAGCCCCAGCATTTT.

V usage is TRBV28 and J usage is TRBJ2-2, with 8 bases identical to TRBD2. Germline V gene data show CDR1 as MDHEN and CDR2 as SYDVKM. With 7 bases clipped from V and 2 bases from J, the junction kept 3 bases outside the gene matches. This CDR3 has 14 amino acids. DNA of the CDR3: TGTGCCAGCAACGGGGGGGCTAACACCGGGGAGCTGTTTTTT. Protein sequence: CASNGGANTGELFF.

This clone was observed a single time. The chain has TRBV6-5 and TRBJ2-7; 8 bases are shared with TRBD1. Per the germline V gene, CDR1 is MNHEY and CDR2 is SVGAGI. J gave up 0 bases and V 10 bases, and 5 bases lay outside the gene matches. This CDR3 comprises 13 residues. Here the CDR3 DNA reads TGTGCCACCCGGACAGGGTCCTCCTACGAGCAGTACTTC. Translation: CATRTGSSYEQYF.

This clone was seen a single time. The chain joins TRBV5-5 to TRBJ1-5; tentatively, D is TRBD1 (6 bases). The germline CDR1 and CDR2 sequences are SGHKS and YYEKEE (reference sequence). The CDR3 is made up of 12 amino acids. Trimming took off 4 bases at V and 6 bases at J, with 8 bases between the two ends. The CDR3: CASSPRGQPQHF. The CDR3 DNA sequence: TGTGCCAGCAGCCCCAGGGGTCAGCCCCAGCATTTT. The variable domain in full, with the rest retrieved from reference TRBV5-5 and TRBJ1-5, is DAGVTQSPTHLIKTRGQQVTLRCSPISGHKSVSWYQQVLGQGPQFIFQYYEKEERGRGNFPDRFSARQFPNYSSELNVNALLLGDSALYLCASSPRGQPQHFGDGTRLSIL.